This TCR beta chain was obtained from a study of T-cell memory formation after mild COVID-19. TCR alpha and TCR beta cDNA libraries carrying sample barcodes and UMIs were produced by 5'RACE using constant-segment primers. Each CDR3 protein is one row after TCRdb ran MiXCR on the 5' RACE reads. Among roughly 600,000 distinct CDR3 sequences listed, 18% were seen once. The CDR3 covers 17 residues. CDR1 is SGHTA and CDR2 is FQGTGA in the germline V gene. Findings and limits, study-wide: Contracting clones from day 15 to 85 showed balanced CD4/CD8; later expanders favored CD4+. The finding that pre-infection memory included some responding clones suggested that cross-reactive memory joined. Contracting clones localized mainly to CM and EM when CD4+ and mainly to EMRA when CD8+.

Worth noting for this clonotype: Its antigen is not known. One end of the junction varies from germline; a read error may be responsible.

Sequences were obtained from PBMCs or a T cell subset sorted from them (not recorded which). The TCR originated in an adult woman who had mild COVID-19 (a few samples of this study predate the infection). Cell type and time point are not known. This chain uses TRBV7-3 with TRBJ2-1, with 10 bases lining up with TRBD2. The CDR3 sequence: CARSLLSGLAGVGEQFF. For the CDR3, the DNA is TGTGCCAGAAGCTTACTGTCTGGGCTAGCGGGAGTCGGTGAGCAGTTCTTC.